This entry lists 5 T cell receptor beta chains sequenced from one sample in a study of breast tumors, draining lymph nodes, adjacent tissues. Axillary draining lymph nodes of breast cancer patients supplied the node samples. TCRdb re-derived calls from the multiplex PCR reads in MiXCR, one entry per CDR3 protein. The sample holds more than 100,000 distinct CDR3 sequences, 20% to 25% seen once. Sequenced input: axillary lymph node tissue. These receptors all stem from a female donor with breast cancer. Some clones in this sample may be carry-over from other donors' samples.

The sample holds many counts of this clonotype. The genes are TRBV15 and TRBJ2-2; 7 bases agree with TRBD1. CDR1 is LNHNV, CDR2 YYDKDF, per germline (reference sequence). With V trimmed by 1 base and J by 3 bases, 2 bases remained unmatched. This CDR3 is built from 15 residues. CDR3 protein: CATSRGGQDTGELFF. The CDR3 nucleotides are TGTGCCACCAGCAGAGGCGGACAGGACACCGGGGAGCTGTTTTTT.

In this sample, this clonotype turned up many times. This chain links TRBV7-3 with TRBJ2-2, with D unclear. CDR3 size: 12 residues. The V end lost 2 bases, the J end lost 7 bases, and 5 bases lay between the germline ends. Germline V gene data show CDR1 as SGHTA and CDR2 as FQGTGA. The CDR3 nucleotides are TGTGCCAGCAGCTTAGGCGTCGGGGAGCTGTTTTTT. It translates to CASSLGVGELFF. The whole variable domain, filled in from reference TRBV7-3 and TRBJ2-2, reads GAGVSQTPSNKVTEKGKYVELRCDPISGHTALYWYRQSLGQGPEFLIYFQGTGAADDSGLPNDRFFAVRPEGSVSTLKIQRTERGDSAVYLCASSLGVGELFFGEGSRLTVL.

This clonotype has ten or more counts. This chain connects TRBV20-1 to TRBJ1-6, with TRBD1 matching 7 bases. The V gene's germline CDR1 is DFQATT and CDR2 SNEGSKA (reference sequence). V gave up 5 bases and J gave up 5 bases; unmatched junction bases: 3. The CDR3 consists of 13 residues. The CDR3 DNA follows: TGCAGTGCTCGAACAGGGGATAATTCACCCCTCCACTTT. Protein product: CSARTGDNSPLHF.

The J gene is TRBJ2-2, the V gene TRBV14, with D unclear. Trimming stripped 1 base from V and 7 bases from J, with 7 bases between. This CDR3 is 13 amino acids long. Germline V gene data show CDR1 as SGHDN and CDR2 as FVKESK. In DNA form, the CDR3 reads TGTGCCAGCAGCCAAGGAGCTTTCGGGGAGCTGTTTTTT. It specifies CASSQGAFGELFF.

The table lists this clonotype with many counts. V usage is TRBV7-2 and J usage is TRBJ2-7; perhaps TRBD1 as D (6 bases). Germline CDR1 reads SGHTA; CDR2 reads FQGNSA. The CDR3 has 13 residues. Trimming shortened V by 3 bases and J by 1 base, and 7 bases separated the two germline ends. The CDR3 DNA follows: TGTGCCAGCAGCTTCAGGGGTTCCTACGAGCAGTACTTC. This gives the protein CASSFRGSYEQYF.